The table lists the clone carrying this T cell receptor (beta chain) with many counts. Its antigen is unidentified. The data belong to a study of neurological immune-mediated disorders. Whole-study findings and limits: The study found the most TCR clonal expansion in HTLV-1-associated myelopathy and the least in multiple sclerosis, below healthy controls. Private repertoires in all groups were suggested by the finding that expanded clones across subjects shared no CDR3 amino acid sequences.

The V and J ends lost 3 bases and 6 bases respectively, with 12 bases between them. The CDR3 sequence is 14 residues long. 5'RACE with 10-nucleotide random UMIs produced the cDNA. In TCRdb, the 5' RACE reads were re-called with MiXCR into one record per CDR3 protein. The table has approximately 30,000 distinct CDR3 sequences, about 4% seen once. The sorted libraries were made from some 1 million CD4+ or CD8+ T cells. This TCR was recovered from a woman in her thirties or forties in good health. The sequencing input was CD4+ T cells from blood. The chain joins TRBV12-3 or TRBV12-4 to TRBJ1-5; a possible D gene is TRBD1 (5 bases). The CDR3: CASSLQGTSQPQHF. The CDR3 DNA is TGTGCCAGCAGTTTGCAGGGAACCTCTCAGCCCCAGCATTTT.